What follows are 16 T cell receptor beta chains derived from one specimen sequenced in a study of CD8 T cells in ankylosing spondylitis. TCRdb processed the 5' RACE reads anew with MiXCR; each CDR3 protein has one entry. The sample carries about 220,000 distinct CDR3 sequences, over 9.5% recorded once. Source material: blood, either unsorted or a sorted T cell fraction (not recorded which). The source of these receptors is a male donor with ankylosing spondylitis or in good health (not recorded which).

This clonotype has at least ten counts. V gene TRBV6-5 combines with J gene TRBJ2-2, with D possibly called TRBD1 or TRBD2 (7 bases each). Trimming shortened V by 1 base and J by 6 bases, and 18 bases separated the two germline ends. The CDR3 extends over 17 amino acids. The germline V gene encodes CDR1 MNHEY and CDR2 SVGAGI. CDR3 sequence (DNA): TGTGCCAGCAGTTACTTACCGACCCAGGGGGGGGCCGGGGAGCTGTTTTTT. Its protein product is CASSYLPTQGGAGELFF.

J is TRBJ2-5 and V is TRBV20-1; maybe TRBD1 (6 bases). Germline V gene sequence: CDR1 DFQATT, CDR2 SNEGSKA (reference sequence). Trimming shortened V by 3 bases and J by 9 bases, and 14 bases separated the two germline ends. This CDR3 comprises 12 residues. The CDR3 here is CSASGGSAAQYF. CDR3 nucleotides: TGCAGTGCTAGTGGGGGCTCCGCGGCCCAGTACTTC.

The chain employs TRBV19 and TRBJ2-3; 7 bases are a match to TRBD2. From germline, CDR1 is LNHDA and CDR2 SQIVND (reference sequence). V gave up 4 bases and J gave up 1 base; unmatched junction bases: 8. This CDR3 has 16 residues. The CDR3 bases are TGTGCCAGTAGTAAGTTGCGGGGGAGCGGCACAGATACGCAGTATTTT. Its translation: CASSKLRGSGTDTQYF.

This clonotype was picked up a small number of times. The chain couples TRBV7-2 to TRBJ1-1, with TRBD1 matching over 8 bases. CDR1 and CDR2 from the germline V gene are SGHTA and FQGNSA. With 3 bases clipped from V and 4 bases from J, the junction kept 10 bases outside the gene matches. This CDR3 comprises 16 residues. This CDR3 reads CASSFRAGGVSTEAFF. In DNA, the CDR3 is TGTGCCAGCAGCTTTAGGGCAGGGGGCGTCAGCACTGAAGCTTTCTTT. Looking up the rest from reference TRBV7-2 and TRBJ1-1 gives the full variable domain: GAGVSQSPSNKVTEKGKDVELRCDPISGHTALYWYRQSLGQGLEFLIYFQGNSAPDKSGLPSDRFSAERTGGSVSTLTIQRTQQEDSAVYLCASSFRAGGVSTEAFFGQGTRLTVV.

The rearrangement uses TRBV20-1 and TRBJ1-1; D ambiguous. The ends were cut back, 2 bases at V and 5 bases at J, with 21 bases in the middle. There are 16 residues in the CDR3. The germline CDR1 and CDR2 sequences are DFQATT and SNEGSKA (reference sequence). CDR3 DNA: TGCAGTGCTAGAAGGCCCCAGGACGGGAGTGGGACTGAAGCTTTCTTT. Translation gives CSARRPQDGSGTEAFF.

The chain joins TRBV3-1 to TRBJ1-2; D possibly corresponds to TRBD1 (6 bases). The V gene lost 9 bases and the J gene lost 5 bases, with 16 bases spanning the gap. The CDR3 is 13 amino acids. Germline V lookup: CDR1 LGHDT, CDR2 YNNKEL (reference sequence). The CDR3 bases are TGTGCCAGTCAGGCAAGGGGGGCGTATGGCTACACCTTC. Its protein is CASQARGAYGYTF.

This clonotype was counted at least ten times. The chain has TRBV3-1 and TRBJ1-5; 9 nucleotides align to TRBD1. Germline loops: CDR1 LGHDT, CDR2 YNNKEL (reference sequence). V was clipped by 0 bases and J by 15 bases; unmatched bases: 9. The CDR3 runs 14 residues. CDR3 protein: CASSQDYMGQGLHF. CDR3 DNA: TGTGCCAGCAGCCAAGATTACATGGGACAGGGCTTGCATTTT. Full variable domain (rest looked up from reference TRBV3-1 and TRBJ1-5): DTAVSQTPKYLVTQMGNDKSIKCEQNLGHDTMYWYKQDSKKFLKIMFSYNNKELIINETVPNRFSPKSPDKAHLNLHINSLELGDSAVYFCASSQDYMGQGLHFGDGTRLSIL.

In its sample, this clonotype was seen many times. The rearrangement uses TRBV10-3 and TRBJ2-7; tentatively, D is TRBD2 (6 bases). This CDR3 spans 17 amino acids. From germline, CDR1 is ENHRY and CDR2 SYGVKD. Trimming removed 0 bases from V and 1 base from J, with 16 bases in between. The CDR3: CAISESGRLVGSYEQYF. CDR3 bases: TGTGCCATCAGTGAGTCGGGGAGACTAGTGGGATCCTACGAGCAGTACTTC.

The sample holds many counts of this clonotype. The CDR3 bases are TGCGCCAGCAGCCGAGGGACTAGCGGGGGCCTTAACACCGGGGAGCTGTTTTTT. Its protein is CASSRGTSGGLNTGELFF. The genes are TRBV5-1 and TRBJ2-2; 14 nucleotides match TRBD2. The CDR3 loop spans 18 amino acids. Germline V gene data show CDR1 as SGHRS and CDR2 as YFSETQ. Trimming cost V 4 bases and J 2 bases; bases outside gene matches: 7.

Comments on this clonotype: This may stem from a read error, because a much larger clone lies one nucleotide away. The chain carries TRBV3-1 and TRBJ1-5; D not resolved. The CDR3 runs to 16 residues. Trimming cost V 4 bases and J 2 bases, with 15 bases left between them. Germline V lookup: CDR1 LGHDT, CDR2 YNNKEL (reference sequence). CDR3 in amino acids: CASSPRSGGGNQPQHF. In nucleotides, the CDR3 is TGTGCCAGCAGCCCACGTAGCGGAGGAGGCAATCAGCCCCAGCATTTT. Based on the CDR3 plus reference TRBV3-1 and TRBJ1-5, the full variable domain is DTAVSQTPKYLVTQMGNDKSIKCEQNLGHDTMYWYKQDSKKFLKIMFSYNNKELIINETVPNRFSPKSPDKAHLNLHINSLELGDSAVYFCASSPRSGGGNQPQHFGDGTRLSIL.

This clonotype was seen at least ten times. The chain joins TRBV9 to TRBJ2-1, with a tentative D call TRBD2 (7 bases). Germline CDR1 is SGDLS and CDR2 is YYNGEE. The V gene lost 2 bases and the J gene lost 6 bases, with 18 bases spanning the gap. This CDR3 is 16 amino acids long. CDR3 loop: CASSVGGLAGANEQFF. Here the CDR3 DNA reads TGTGCCAGCAGCGTGGGGGGGCTGGCGGGGGCCAATGAGCAGTTCTTC.

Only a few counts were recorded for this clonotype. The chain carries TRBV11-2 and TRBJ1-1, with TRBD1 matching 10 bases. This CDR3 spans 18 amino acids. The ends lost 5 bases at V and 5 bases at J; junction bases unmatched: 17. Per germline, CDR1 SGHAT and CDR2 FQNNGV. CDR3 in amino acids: CASSDLWATGTGVTEAFF. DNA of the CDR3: TGTGCCAGCAGCGACTTATGGGCCACCGGGACAGGGGTAACTGAAGCTTTCTTT.

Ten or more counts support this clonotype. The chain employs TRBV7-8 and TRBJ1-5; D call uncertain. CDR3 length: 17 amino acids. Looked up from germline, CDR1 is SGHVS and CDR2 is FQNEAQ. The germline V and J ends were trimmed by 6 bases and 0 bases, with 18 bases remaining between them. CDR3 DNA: TGTGCCAGCAGTACCGCTGCGGATCCCTATAGCAATCAGCCCCAGCATTTT. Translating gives CASSTAADPYSNQPQHF.

The CDR3, as DNA: TGTGCCAGCAGCTCCCGGACAGGGAGCTCCTACAATGAGCAGTTCTTC. Translating gives CASSSRTGSSYNEQFF. The J gene is TRBJ2-1, the V gene TRBV7-3; TRBD1 matches 8 bases. Germline V gene data show CDR1 as SGHTA and CDR2 as FQGTGA. Trimming cost V 4 bases and J 0 bases; bases outside gene matches: 5. The CDR3 has 16 residues.

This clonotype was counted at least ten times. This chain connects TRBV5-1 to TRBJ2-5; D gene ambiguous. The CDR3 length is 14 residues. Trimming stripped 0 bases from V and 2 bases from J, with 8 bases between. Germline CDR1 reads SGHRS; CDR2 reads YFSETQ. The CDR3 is CASSLATRQETQYF. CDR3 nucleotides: TGCGCCAGCAGCTTGGCTACACGGCAAGAGACCCAGTACTTC.

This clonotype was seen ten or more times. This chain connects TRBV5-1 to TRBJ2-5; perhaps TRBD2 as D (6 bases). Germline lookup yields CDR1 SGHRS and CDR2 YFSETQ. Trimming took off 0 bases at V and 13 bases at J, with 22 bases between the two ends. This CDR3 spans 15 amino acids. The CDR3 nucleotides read TGCGCCAGCAGCTTGGCGGCGGGGCAGATCCAACTTTGGTACTTC. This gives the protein CASSLAAGQIQLWYF.